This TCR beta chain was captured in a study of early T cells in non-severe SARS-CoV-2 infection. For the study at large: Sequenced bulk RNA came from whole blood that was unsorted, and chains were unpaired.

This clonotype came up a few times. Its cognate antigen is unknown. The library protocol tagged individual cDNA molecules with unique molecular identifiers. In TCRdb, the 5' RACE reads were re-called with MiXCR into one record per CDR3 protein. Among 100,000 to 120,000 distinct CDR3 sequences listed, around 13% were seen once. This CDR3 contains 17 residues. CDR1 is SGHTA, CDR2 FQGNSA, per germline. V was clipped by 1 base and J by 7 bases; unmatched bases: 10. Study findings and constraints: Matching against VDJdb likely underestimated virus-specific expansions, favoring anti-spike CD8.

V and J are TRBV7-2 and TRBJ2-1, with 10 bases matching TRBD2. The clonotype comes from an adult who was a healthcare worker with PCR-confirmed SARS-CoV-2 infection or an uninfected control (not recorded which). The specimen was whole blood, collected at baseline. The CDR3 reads CASSLESSGGANNEQFF. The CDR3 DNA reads TGTGCCAGCAGCTTAGAGTCTAGCGGGGGTGCTAATAATGAGCAGTTCTTC.